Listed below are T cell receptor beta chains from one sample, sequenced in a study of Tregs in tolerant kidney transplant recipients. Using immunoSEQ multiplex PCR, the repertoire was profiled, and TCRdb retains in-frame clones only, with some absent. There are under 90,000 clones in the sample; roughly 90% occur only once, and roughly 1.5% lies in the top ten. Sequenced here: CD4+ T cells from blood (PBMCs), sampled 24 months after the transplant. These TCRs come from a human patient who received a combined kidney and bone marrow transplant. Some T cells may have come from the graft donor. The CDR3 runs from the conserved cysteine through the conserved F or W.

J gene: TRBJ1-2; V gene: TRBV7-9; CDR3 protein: CASSLGGHGYTF
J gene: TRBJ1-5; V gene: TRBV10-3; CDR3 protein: CAISESARGMGNQPQHF
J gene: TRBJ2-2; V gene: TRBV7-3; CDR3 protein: CASSLEMRTGELFF
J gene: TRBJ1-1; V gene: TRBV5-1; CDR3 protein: CASRKGQGRMNTEAFF
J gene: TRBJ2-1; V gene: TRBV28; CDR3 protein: CASSTNTPNGQFF
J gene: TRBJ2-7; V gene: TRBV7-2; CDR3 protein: CASSVLAGASYEQYF
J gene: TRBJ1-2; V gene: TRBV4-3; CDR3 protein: CASSQGANRGNYGYTF
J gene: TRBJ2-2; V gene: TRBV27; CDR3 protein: CASSTGQGLLWTGELFF
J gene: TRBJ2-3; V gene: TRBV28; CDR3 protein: CASSLGLAGGQDTQYF
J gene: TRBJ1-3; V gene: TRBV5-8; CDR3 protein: CASSLAFGGAGNTIYF
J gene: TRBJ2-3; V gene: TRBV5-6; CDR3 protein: CASSLVGGWGRLTPDTQYF
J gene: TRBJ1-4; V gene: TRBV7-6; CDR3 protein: CASSLVAGPNEKLFF
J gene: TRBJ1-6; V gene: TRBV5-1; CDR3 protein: CASSMTLSSYNSPLHF
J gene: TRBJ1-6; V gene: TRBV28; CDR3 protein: CASSFAGLNNSPLHF
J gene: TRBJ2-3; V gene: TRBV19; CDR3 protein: CASSIGGQPRYTDTQYF
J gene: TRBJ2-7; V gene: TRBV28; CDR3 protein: CASSPTGDKYEQYF
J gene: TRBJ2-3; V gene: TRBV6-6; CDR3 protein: CASSFISGSADTQYF
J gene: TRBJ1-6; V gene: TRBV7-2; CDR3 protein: CASSTTGRANSPLHF
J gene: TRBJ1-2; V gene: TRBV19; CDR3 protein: CASRFGTGDGYTF
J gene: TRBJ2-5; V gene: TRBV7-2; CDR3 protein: CASSKDRLRETQYF
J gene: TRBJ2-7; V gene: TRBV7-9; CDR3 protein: CASKGLRTYEQYF
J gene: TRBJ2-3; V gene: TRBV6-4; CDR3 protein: CASSRVEDDTQYF
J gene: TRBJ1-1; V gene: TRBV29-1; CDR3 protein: CSVDSVGGRGTEAFF
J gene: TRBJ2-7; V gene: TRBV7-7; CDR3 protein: CASSARLAGANEQYF
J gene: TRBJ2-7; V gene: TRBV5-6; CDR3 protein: CASSYTRVILSEQYF
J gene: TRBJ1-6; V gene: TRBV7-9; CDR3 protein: CASSFSNYNSPLHF
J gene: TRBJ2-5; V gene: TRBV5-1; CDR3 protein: CASRTFWTGDPRDQETQYF
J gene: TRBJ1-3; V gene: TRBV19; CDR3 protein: CASSIMTGQSVTPIYF
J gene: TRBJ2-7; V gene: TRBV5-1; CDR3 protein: CASSLGAGGPEEQYF
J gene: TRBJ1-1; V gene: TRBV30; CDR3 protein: CAWWPVLRGSDTEAFF
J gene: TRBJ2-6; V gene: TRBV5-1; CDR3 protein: CASSLGSNLGTGGFGANVLTF
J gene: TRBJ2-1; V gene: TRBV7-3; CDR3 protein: CASSLRTGAEQFF
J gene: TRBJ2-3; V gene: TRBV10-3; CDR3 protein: CAIKGQTSTDTQYF
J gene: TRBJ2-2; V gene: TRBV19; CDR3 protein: CASSGGAGLGELFF
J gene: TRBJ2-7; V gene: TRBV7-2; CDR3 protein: CASSFGHSLSSYEQYF
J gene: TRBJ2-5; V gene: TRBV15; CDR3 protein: CATSRGDRGAATQYF
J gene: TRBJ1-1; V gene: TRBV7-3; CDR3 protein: CASSEQGNTEAFF
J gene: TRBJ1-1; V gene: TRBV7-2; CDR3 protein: CASSRARQGGEAFF
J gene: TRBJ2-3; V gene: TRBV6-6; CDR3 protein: CASSHRTSGHTDTQYF
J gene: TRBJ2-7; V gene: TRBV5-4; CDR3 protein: CASSSRTGSYEQYF
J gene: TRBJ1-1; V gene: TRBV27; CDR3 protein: CASNKQGGTEAFF
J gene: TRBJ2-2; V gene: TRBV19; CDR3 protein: CASSIVTGGTGELFF
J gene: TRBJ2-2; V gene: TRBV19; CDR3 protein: CASSLYRGEGGELFF
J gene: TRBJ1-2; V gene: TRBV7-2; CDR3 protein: CASSLSRGNYGYTF